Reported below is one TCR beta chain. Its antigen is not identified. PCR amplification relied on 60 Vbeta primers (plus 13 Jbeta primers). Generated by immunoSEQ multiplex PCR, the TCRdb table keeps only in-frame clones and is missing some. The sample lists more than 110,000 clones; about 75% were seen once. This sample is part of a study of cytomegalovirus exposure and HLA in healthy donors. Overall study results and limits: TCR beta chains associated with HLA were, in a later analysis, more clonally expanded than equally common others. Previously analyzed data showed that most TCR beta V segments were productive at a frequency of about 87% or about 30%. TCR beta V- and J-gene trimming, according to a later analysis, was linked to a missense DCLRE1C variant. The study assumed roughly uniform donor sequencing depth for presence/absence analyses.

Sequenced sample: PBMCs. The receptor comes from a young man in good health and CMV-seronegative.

CDR3 sequence (DNA): TGTGCCAGCAGTTACCAACAGGGGAATTTGCCCCAGCATTTT. Protein sequence: CASSYQQGNLPQHF. The chain employs TRBV6-5 and TRBJ1-5; 7 positions agree with TRBD1. Germline CDR1 and CDR2: MNHEY and SVGAGI. The trim removed 2 bases at V and 9 bases at J, leaving 7 bases unmatched. The CDR3 loop spans 14 amino acids.